These 25 T cell receptor beta chains share one sample of origin, sequenced in a study of breast tumors, draining lymph nodes, adjacent tissues. Breast cancer patients provided tissue from their axillary draining lymph nodes. TCRdb reanalysed the multiplex PCR reads using MiXCR and keeps one entry per CDR3 protein. This sample has approximately 200,000 distinct CDR3 sequences; roughly 29% occur once, and the top ten carry roughly 4%. The sequencing input was axillary lymph node tissue. The receptor source for this set is a female donor with breast cancer. Some clones in this sample may be carry-over from other donors' samples.

To note about this clonotype: A much larger clone sits a single nucleotide away, making a read error possible. Likely a read error: the CDR3 ends without its conserved phenylalanine or tryptophan. V usage is TRBV14 and J usage is TRBJ1-2; 7 bases are a match to TRBD1. Germline V gene data show CDR1 as SGHDN and CDR2 as FVKESK. The CDR3 covers 13 residues. J gave up 8 bases and V 6 bases, and 9 bases lay outside the gene matches. CDR3: CASRKGQSGGYTS. The CDR3 coding sequence is TGTGCCAGCAGGAAGGGACAGTCAGGAGGCTACACCTCC.

In its sample, this clonotype was seen once. The germline gene is not matched at one end of the junction; a read error may be the cause. The chain employs TRBV7-8 and TRBJ2-6; D is perhaps TRBD1 (5 bases). This CDR3 is built from 15 residues. Per the germline V gene, CDR1 is SGHVS and CDR2 is FQNEAQ. The CDR3 region has the DNA TGTGCCAGCGGCTTTAGGAACTCTGGGGCCAACGTCCTGCCTTTC. It encodes CASGFRNSGANVLPF.

With regard to this clonotype: Relative to the germline gene, one junction end is altered; a read error may explain this. J is TRBJ2-3 and V is TRBV6-1; unclear D gene. This CDR3 is built from 14 residues. The germline V gene encodes CDR1 MNHNS and CDR2 SASEGT. CDR3 loop: CASTLASRTDTQYF. The DNA of the CDR3 is TGTGCCAGCACCTTAGCTTCACGCACGGATACGCAGTATTTT.

The chain combines TRBV4-2 with TRBJ2-5; D gene unclear. In germline, CDR1 is LGHNA, CDR2 YNFKEQ. This CDR3 is built from 14 residues. Trimming removed 1 base at V and 0 bases at J, with 6 bases between. The CDR3 region is CASSQALYQETQYF. The CDR3 nucleotides are TGTGCCAGCAGCCAAGCGCTATACCAAGAGACCCAGTACTTC.

This clonotype was observed at least ten times. The chain employs TRBV2 and TRBJ2-1; 10 positions agree with TRBD2. The CDR3 covers 15 residues. Germline V gene sequence: CDR1 SNHLY, CDR2 FYNNEI. V shed 6 bases, J shed 2 bases, and the junction held 4 bases outside the gene matches. The DNA for the CDR3 is TGTGCCAGCAGGAAAGGACTAGCGGCCTACAATGAGCAGTTCTTC. The encoded protein is CASRKGLAAYNEQFF. Based on the CDR3 plus reference TRBV2 and TRBJ2-1, the full variable domain is EPEVTQTPSHQVTQMGQEVILRCVPISNHLYFYWYRQILGQKVEFLVSFYNNEISEKSEIFDDQFSVERPDGSNFTLKIRSTKLEDSAMYFCASRKGLAAYNEQFFGPGTRLTVL.

The sample holds many counts of this clonotype. The gene calls are TRBV30 and TRBJ1-2; D is perhaps TRBD1 (6 bases). V was clipped by 1 base and J by 7 bases, with 19 bases between them. This CDR3 contains 15 residues. Germline assignment: CDR1 GTSNPN and CDR2 SVGIG (reference sequence). The CDR3 region has the DNA TGTGCCTGGAGTGGCCTCCAGGGGAAGCATGGTGGCTACACCTTC. The encoded protein is CAWSGLQGKHGGYTF. The full variable domain, completed using reference TRBV30 and TRBJ1-2, is SQTIHQWPATLVQPVGSPLSLECTVEGTSNPNLYWYRQAAGRGLQLLFYSVGIGQISSEVPQNLSASRPQDRQFILSSKKLLLSDSGFYLCAWSGLQGKHGGYTFGSGTRLTVV.

At least ten counts were recorded for this clonotype. This rearrangement joins TRBV5-6 to TRBJ2-1; D is unresolved. Germline V gene lookup returns CDR1 SGHDT and CDR2 YYEEEE. The CDR3 is 17 residues long. V lost 3 bases and J lost 4, with 20 bases in between. The CDR3 loop reads CASSYLGPASPYNEQFF. CDR3 nucleotide sequence: TGTGCCAGCAGCTACCTGGGCCCCGCTTCGCCTTACAATGAGCAGTTCTTC. Full variable domain (missing parts from reference TRBV5-6 and TRBJ2-1): DAGVTQSPTHLIKTRGQQVTLRCSPKSGHDTVSWYQQALGQGPQFIFQYYEEEERQRGNFPDRFSGHQFPNYSSELNVNALLLGDSALYLCASSYLGPASPYNEQFFGPGTRLTVL.

This clonotype was counted only a few times. The rearrangement links TRBV3-1 to TRBJ2-1, with TRBD2 identical over 10 bases. Per the germline V gene, CDR1 is LGHDT and CDR2 is YNNKEL (reference sequence). V lost 4 bases, J lost 3 bases, and 3 bases stayed unmatched. This CDR3 is 15 amino acids long. The CDR3 sequence: CASSRQREGYNEQFF. The CDR3 DNA sequence: TGTGCCAGCAGCCGCCAGCGGGAGGGCTACAATGAGCAGTTCTTC.

This clonotype has more than one count but fewer than ten. The CDR3 spells CSATKGGRTEAFF. The CDR3 DNA is TGCAGTGCTACAAAGGGGGGGCGCACTGAAGCTTTCTTT. This chain links TRBV20-1 with TRBJ1-1; D perhaps matches TRBD1 (6 bases). Per the germline V gene, CDR1 is DFQATT and CDR2 is SNEGSKA (reference sequence). Trimming shortened V by 4 bases and J by 4 bases, and 13 bases separated the two germline ends. The CDR3 has 13 residues.

There are many counts of this clonotype. The chain couples TRBV14 to TRBJ1-5, with D possibly matching TRBD1 (5 bases). V lost 6 bases and J lost 1, with 16 bases in between. Germline lookup yields CDR1 SGHDN and CDR2 FVKESK. This CDR3 has 16 amino acids. The CDR3, as DNA: TGTGCCAGCAGGCACAGGACGCCGTACAGCAATCAGCCCCAGCATTTT. This gives the protein CASRHRTPYSNQPQHF.

Notes on this clonotype: Its ends do not fully match the called genes, so a read error is possible. The rearrangement uses TRBV10-3 and TRBJ1-1, with 7 nucleotides matching TRBD1. Germline V CDR1 and CDR2: ENHRY, SYGVKD. CDR3 length: 16 residues. The CDR3 loop is CASSYSSGTAGTEAFF. CDR3 DNA sequence: TGTGCCAGCAGTTACTCGTCCGGGACAGCTGGCACTGAAGCTTTCTTT.

The chain is built from TRBV20-1 and TRBJ2-5; D uncertain. This CDR3 has 13 residues. V was shortened by 1 base and J by 7 bases, with 13 bases between the two germline ends. In germline, CDR1 is DFQATT, CDR2 SNEGSKA (reference sequence). CDR3 protein: CSARVSGKGTQYF. CDR3 coding DNA: TGCAGTGCTAGAGTCAGTGGGAAGGGGACCCAGTACTTC.

A word on this clonotype: A much larger clone lies a single base off, so this may be a read error. The chain combines TRBV11-2 with TRBJ2-5; D not resolved. Per germline, CDR1 SGHAT and CDR2 FQNNGV. V was clipped by 0 bases and J by 4 bases, with 9 bases between them. The CDR3 length is 14 residues. The CDR3 coding sequence is TGTGCCAGCAGCTTAGATGTCTACCCAGAGACCCAGTACTTC. This encodes CASSLDVYPETQYF.

This clonotype was recorded at least ten times. V and J are TRBV5-4 and TRBJ2-3; 13 bases match TRBD2. Germline values: CDR1 SGHNT, CDR2 YYREEE (reference sequence). V lost 4 bases, J lost 4 bases, and 15 bases stayed unmatched. The CDR3 extends over 19 amino acids. CDR3 DNA sequence: TGTGCCAGCAGCCCGAAGACTAGCGGGGGGTTGGGGCGTGCAGATACGCAGTATTTT. Amino acid sequence: CASSPKTSGGLGRADTQYF.

This clonotype showed up many times. The CDR3 loop is CASSTGRANEKLFF. CDR3 DNA: TGTGCCAGCAGTACAGGGAGAGCTAATGAAAAACTGTTTTTT. V and J are TRBV6-5 and TRBJ1-4; maybe TRBD1 (6 bases). Germline CDR1 MNHEY, CDR2 SVGAGI. Trimming cost V 5 bases and J 3 bases, with 10 bases left between them. This CDR3 spans 14 amino acids.

There are many counts of this clonotype. The chain recombines TRBV7-2 with TRBJ2-5; 16 bases match TRBD2. Germline assignment: CDR1 SGHTA and CDR2 FQGNSA. Germline trimming cut 5 bases from V and 4 bases from J; bases unmatched to any gene: 7. The CDR3 runs 17 residues. Written as DNA, the CDR3 is TGTGCCAGCAGCACCGGGACTAGCGGGAGGGCTATAGAGACCCAGTACTTC. Translated, it gives CASSTGTSGRAIETQYF.

The rearrangement links TRBV15 to TRBJ1-6; 8 positions agree with TRBD1. Germline V lookup: CDR1 LNHNV, CDR2 YYDKDF (reference sequence). V was pared by 0 bases and J by 8 bases, with 6 bases of the junction left unmatched. CDR3 length: 16 amino acids. The CDR3 spells CATSREGAGGDSPLHF. DNA for the CDR3: TGTGCCACCAGCAGAGAAGGGGCAGGGGGCGATTCACCCCTCCACTTT.

The V and J genes are TRBV15 and TRBJ2-1; 10 bases align to TRBD2. Germline V gene sequence: CDR1 LNHNV, CDR2 YYDKDF (reference sequence). The trim removed 3 bases at V and 9 bases at J, leaving 11 bases unmatched. The CDR3 consists of 16 residues. In nucleotides, the CDR3 is TGTGCCACCAGCAGTCGCACTAGCGGGGATAGGGGTGAGCAGTTCTTC. Amino acid sequence: CATSSRTSGDRGEQFF.

This chain links TRBV7-2 with TRBJ2-1; 10 positions match TRBD2. The CDR3 is 15 residues long. CDR1 SGHTA and CDR2 FQGNSA come from the germline V gene. The V segment lost 1 base and the J segment 5 bases; nucleotides outside the gene matches: 2. CDR3 DNA sequence: TGTGCCAGCAGCTTAGTGAGCGGGGGGGACAATGAGCAGTTCTTC. It codes for CASSLVSGGDNEQFF. The whole variable domain, remainder taken from reference TRBV7-2 and TRBJ2-1, is GAGVSQSPSNKVTEKGKDVELRCDPISGHTALYWYRQSLGQGLEFLIYFQGNSAPDKSGLPSDRFSAERTGGSVSTLTIQRTQQEDSAVYLCASSLVSGGDNEQFFGPGTRLTVL.

This clonotype came up many times. This chain connects TRBV2 to TRBJ2-1, with 15 bases fitting TRBD2. Germline-derived CDR1 and CDR2 are SNHLY and FYNNEI. The CDR3 has 18 amino acids. V shed 6 bases, J shed 0 bases, and the junction held 6 bases outside the gene matches. The CDR3: CASRPGLAGGSSYNEQFF. The CDR3, as DNA: TGTGCCAGCAGACCGGGACTAGCGGGGGGTAGCTCCTACAATGAGCAGTTCTTC.

This clonotype occurred many times. The V gene is TRBV10-3, the J gene TRBJ1-2; 8 nucleotides line up with TRBD1. This CDR3 spans 12 amino acids. Germline loops: CDR1 ENHRY, CDR2 SYGVKD. Unmatched junction bases numbered 9, after V lost 9 bases and J lost 9 bases. The CDR3 DNA reads as TGTGCCATTCGGACAGGGAGTATGCGCTACACCTTC. It encodes CAIRTGSMRYTF.

This clonotype showed up many times. This chain links TRBV5-1 with TRBJ2-2, with D perhaps assigned TRBD1 or TRBD2 (5 bases each). The length of the CDR3 is 14 residues. The ends were cut back, 5 bases at V and 0 bases at J, with 8 bases in the middle. Germline CDR1 is SGHRS and CDR2 is YFSETQ. The CDR3 is CASRGPANTGELFF. The DNA of the CDR3 is TGCGCCAGCAGGGGACCGGCGAACACCGGGGAGCTGTTTTTT. Full variable domain (rest looked up from reference TRBV5-1 and TRBJ2-2): KAGVTQTPRYLIKTRGQQVTLSCSPISGHRSVSWYQQTPGQGLQFLFEYFSETQRNKGNFPGRFSGRQFSNSRSEMNVSTLELGDSALYLCASRGPANTGELFFGEGSRLTVL.

J is TRBJ2-3 and V is TRBV25-1, with 9 positions matching TRBD2. There are 15 residues in the CDR3. Trimming cost V 4 bases and J 0 bases; bases outside gene matches: 2. Germline V CDR1 and CDR2: MGHDK, SYGVNS. The CDR3 loop reads CASSALAGSTDTQYF. Here the CDR3 DNA reads TGTGCCAGCAGTGCCCTAGCGGGGAGCACAGATACGCAGTATTTT.

On this clonotype: A read error may be the cause here, since a much bigger clone is one base away. The chain couples TRBV6-2 or TRBV6-3 to TRBJ2-1; D not certain. The germline gives CDR1 MNHEY, CDR2 SVGEGT. This CDR3 has 13 amino acids. For the CDR3, the DNA is TGTGCCAGCAGTTACCCACCGGTCTATGAGCAGCTCTTC. Its protein is CASSYPPVYEQLF.

Notes on this clonotype: This is likely a read error, given that the CDR3 carries no conserved phenylalanine or tryptophan at its end. The limits of the CDR3 on the DNA are not certain, so only TCRdb's listed CDR3 is given. Here the CDR3 reads CASSLEGK. The rearrangement joins TRBV7-9 to TRBJ1-6. CDR1 and CDR2 (germline): SEHNR, FQNEAQ (reference sequence). The CDR3 spans 8 amino acids, including both terminal residues.